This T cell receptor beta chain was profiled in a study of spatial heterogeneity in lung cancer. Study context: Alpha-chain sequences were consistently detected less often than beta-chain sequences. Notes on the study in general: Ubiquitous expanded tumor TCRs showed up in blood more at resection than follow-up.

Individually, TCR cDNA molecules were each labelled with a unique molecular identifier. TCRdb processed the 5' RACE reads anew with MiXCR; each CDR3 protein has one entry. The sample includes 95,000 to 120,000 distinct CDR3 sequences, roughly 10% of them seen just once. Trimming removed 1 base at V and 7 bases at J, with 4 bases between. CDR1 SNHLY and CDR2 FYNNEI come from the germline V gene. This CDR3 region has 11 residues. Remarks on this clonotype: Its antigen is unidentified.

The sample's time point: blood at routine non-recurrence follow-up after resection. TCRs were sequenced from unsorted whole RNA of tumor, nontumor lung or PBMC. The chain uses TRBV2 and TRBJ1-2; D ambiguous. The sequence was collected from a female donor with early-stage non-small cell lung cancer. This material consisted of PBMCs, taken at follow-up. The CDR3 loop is CASSEGSGYTF. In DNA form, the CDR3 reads TGTGCCAGCAGTGAAGGGTCTGGCTACACCTTC.